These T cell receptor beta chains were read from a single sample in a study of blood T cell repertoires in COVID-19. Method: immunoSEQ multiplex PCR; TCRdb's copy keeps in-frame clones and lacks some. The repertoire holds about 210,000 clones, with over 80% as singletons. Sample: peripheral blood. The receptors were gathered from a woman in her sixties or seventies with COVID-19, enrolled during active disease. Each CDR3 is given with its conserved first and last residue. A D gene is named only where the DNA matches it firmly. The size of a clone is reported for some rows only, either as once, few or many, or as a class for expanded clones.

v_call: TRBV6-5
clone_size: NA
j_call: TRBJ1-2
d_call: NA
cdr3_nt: TGTGCCAGCAGTTACTCCCCCGGGGGGAGGGGTAGCTACACCTTC
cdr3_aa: CASSYSPGGRGSYTF

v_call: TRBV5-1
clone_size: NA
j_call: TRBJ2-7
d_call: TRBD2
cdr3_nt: TGCGCCAGCAGCTTGGCGGGGACTAGTCTTTACGAGCAGTACTTC
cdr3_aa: CASSLAGTSLYEQYF

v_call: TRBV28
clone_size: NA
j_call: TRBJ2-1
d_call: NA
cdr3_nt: TGTGCCAGCCATAAGACAGGTTCGTACAATGAGCAGTTCTTC
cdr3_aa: CASHKTGSYNEQFF

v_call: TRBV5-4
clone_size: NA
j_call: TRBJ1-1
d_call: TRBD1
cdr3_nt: TGTGCCAGCAGCTTGCCCGGGACAGGGAGGGGCACTGAAGCTTTCTTT
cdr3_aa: CASSLPGTGRGTEAFF

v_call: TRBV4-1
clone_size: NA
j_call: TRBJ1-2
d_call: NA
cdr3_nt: TGCGCCAGCAGCCAAGTTACTCAGGTCCCTAACTATGGCTACACCTTC
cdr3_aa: CASSQVTQVPNYGYTF

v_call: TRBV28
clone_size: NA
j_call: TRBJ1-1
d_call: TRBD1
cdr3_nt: TGTGCCAGCAGTAATTACAGGGGGAGAGCTTTCTTT
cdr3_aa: CASSNYRGRAFF

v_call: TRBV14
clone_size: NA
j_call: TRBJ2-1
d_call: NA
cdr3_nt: TGTGCCAGCAGAATCCCGGGTGCGATCTCCTACAATGAGCAGTTCTTC
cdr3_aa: CASRIPGAISYNEQFF

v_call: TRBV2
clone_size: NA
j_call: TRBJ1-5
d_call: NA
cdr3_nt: TGTGCCAGCAGGAGGGACAACCAATGGCCCCAGCCCCAGCATTTT
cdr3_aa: CASRRDNQWPQPQHF

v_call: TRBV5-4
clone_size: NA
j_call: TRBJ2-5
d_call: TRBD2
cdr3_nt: TGTGCCAGCAGCTTGGCAATTGGGACTAGCAGGGAGACCCAGTACTTC
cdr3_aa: CASSLAIGTSRETQYF

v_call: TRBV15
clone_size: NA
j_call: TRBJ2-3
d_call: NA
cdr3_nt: TGTGCCACCAGCAGAGTGGCTAGCGCGAAAGGGACAGATACGCAGTATTTT
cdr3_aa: CATSRVASAKGTDTQYF

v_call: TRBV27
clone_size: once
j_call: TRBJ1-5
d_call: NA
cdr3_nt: TGTGCCAGCAGCCCCGCCCAGGGTCATCAGCCCCAGCATTTT
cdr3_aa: CASSPAQGHQPQHF

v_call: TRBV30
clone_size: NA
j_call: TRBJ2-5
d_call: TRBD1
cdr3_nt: TGTGCCTGGGGTTCCGACAGGGAGTGGGAGACCCAGTACTTC
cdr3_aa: CAWGSDREWETQYF

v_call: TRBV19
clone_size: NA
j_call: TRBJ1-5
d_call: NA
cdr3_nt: TGTGCCAGCAACTTTTTAGATAGCAATCAGCCCCAGCATTTT
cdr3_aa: CASNFLDSNQPQHF

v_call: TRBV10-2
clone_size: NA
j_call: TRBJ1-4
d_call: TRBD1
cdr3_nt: TGCGCCAGCTACGAGACAGGGGGCGCGGTTGAAAAACTGTTTTTT
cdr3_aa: CASYETGGAVEKLFF

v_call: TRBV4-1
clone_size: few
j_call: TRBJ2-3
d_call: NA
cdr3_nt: TGCGCCAGCAGCCAAGACGGTGGGGGGAGAGATACGCAGTATTTT
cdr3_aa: CASSQDGGGRDTQYF

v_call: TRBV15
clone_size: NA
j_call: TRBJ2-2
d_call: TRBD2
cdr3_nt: TGTGCCACCAGCAGAGATTGGGCGGGAGGGCCTGGGGAGCTGTTTTTT
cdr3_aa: CATSRDWAGGPGELFF

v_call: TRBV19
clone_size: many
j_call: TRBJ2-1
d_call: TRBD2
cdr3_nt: TGTGCCAGTAGCGCAGCGGGACGCTACAATGAGCAGTTCTTC
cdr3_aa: CASSAAGRYNEQFF

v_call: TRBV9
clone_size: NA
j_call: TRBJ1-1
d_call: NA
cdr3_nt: TGTGCCAGCAGCGTAGTAGCCGTTAACACTGAAGCTTTCTTT
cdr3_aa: CASSVVAVNTEAFF

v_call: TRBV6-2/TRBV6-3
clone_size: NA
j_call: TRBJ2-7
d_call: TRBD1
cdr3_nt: TGTGCCAGCAGTTACTTAGGGACAGGGTTTGACATCGAGCAGTACTTC
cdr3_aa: CASSYLGTGFDIEQYF

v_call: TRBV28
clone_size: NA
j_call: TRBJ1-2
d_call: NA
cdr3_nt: TGTGCCAGCAGTTTATCGACGCGGATGGTCCTTGGCTACACCTTC
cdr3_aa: CASSLSTRMVLGYTF

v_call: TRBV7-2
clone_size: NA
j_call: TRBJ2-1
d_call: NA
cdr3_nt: TGTGCCAGCAGCTTAGCTCTAGCGCTCGGAAGTGAGCAGTTCTTC
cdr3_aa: CASSLALALGSEQFF

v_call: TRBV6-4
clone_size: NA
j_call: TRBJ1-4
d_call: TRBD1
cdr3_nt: TGTGCCAGCAGTGAGCTGGCAGGGGGTGAAAAACTGTTTTTT
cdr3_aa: CASSELAGGEKLFF

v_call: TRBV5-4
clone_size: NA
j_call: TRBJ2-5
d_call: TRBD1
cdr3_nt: TGTGCCAGCAGGTCAGACCCAGGGGGCCGGGGGGAGACCCAGTACTTC
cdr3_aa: CASRSDPGGRGETQYF

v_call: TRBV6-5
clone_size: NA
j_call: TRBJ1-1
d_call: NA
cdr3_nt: TGTGCCAGCAGTTACCTGCGACAGGTGAACACTGAAGCTTTCTTT
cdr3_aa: CASSYLRQVNTEAFF

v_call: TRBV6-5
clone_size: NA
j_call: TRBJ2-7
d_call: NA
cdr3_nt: TGTGCCAGCAGTTCCTCGGGACTCCCTTACAACGAGCAGTACTTC
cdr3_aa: CASSSSGLPYNEQYF